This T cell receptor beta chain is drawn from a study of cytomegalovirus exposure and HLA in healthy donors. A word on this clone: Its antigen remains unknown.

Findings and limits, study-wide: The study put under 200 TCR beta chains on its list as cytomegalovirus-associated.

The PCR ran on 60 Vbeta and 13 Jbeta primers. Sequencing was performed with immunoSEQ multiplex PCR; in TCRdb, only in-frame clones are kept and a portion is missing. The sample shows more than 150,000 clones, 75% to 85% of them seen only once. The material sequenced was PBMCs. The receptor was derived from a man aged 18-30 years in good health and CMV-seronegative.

Here the CDR3 DNA reads TGTGCCAGCAGCGCATCTCTCATGGGGCGGATTAACTATGGCTACACCTTC. Its protein is CASSASLMGRINYGYTF. The chain recombines TRBV27 with TRBJ1-2; tentative D call: TRBD1 (5 bases). The CDR3 is made up of 17 amino acids. V was cut by 6 bases and J by 1 base, with 21 bases left in between. Per the germline V gene, CDR1 is MNHEY and CDR2 is SMNVEV (reference sequence).